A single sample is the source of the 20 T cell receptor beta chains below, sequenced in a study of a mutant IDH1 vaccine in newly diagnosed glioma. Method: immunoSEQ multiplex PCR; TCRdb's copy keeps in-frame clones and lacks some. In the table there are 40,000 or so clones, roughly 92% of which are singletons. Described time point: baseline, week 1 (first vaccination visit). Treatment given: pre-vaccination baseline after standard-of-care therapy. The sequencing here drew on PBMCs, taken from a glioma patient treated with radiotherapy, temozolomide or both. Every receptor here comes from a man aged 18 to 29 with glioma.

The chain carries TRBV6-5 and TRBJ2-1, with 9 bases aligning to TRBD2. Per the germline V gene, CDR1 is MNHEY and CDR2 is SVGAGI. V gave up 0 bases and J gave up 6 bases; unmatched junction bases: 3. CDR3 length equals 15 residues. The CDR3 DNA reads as TGTGCCAGCAGTTACTCGGGACTAGCCTTCAATGAGCAGTTCTTC. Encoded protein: CASSYSGLAFNEQFF.

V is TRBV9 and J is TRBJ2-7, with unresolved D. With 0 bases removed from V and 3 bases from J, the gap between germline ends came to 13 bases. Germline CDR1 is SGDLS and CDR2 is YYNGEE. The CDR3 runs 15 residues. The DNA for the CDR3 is TGTGCCAGCAGCGTAGAACCTTCGGACGGCTACGAGCAGTACTTC. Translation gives CASSVEPSDGYEQYF.

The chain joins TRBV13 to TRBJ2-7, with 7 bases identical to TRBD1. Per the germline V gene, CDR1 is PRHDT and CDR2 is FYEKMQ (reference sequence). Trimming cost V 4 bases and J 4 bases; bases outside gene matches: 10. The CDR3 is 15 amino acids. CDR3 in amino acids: CASSSDRDRPYEQYF. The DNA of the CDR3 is TGTGCCAGCAGCTCGGACCGGGACAGACCTTACGAGCAGTACTTC. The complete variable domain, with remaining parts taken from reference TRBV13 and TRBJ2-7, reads AAGVIQSPRHLIKEKRETATLKCYPIPRHDTVYWYQQGPGQDPQFLISFYEKMQSDKGSIPDRFSAQQFSDYHSELNMSSLELGDSALYFCASSSDRDRPYEQYFGPGTRLTVT.

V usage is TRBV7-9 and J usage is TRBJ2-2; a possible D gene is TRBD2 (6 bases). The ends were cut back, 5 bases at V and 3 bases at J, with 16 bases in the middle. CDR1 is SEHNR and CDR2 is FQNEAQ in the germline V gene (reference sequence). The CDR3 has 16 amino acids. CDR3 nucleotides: TGTGCCAGCAGCCTATGGGAGGCCGGGTACACCGGGGAGCTGTTTTTT. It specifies CASSLWEAGYTGELFF.

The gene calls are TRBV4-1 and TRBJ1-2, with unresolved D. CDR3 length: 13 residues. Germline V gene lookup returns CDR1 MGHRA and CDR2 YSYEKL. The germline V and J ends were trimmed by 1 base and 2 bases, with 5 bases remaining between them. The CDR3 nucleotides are TGCGCCAGCAGCCAAGGACGGAACTATGGCTACACCTTC. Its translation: CASSQGRNYGYTF.

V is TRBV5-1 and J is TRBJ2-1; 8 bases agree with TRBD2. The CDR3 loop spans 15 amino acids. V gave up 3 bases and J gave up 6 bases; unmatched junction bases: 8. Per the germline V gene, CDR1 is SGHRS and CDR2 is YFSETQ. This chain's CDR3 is CASSSREEGSNEQFF. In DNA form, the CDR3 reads TGCGCCAGCAGCTCGCGGGAGGAAGGCAGCAATGAGCAGTTCTTC.

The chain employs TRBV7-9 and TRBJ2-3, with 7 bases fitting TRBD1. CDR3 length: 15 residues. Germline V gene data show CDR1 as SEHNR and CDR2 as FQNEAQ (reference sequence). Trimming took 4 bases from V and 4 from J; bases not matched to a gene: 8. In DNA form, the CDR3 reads TGTGCCAGCAGCTCGACCGGGACAGTGGCAGATACGCAGTATTTT. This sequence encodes CASSSTGTVADTQYF.

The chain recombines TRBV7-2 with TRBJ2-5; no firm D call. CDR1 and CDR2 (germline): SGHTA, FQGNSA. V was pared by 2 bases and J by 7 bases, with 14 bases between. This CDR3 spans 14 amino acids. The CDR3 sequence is CASSLIPGMGTQYF. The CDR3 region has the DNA TGTGCCAGCAGCTTAATACCTGGGATGGGGACCCAGTACTTC.

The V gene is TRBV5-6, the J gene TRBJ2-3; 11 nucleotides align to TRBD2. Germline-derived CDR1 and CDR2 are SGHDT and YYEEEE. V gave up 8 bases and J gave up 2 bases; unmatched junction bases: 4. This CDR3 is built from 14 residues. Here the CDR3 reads CASLLAGDTDTQYF. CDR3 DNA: TGTGCCAGTTTACTAGCGGGAGACACAGATACGCAGTATTTT.

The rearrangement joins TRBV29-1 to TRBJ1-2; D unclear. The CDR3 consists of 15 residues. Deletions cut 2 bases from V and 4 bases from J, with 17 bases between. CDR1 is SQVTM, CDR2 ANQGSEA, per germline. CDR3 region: CSVETLRQSGYGYTF. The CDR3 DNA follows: TGCAGCGTTGAAACGTTGCGACAATCAGGCTATGGCTACACCTTC.

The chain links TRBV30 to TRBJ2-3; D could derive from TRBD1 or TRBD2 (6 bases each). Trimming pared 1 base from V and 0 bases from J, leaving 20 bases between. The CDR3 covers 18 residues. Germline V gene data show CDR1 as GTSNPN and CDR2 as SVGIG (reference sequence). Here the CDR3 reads CAWSDGGSGGHSTDTQYF. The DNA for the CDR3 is TGTGCCTGGAGTGATGGGGGGTCCGGGGGACATAGCACAGATACGCAGTATTTT.

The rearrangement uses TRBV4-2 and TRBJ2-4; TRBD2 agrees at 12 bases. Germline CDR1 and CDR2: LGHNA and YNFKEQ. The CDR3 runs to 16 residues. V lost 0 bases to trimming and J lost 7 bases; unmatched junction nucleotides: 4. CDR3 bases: TGTGCCAGCAGCCAAGACCTAGCGGGGGGGAGGAACATTCAGTACTTC. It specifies CASSQDLAGGRNIQYF.

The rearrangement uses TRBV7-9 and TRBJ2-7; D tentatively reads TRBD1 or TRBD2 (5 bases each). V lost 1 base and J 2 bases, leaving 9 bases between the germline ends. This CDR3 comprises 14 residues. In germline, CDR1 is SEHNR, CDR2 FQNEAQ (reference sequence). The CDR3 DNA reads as TGTGCCAGCAGCTTAGGGGACGGAGCCTACGAGCAGTACTTC. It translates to CASSLGDGAYEQYF.

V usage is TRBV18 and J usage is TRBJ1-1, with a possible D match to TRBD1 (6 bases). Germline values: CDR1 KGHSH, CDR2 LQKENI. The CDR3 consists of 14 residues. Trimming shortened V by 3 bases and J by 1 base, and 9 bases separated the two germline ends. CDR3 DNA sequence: TGTGCCAGCTCACCTGGACAGTGGAACACTGAAGCTTTCTTT. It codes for CASSPGQWNTEAFF.

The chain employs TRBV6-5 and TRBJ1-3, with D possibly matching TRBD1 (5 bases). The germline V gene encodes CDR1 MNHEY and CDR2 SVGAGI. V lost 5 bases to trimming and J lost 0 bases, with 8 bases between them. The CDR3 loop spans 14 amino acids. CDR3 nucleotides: TGTGCCAGCAGTCCGGGGGTCTCTGGAAACACCATATATTTT. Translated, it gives CASSPGVSGNTIYF.

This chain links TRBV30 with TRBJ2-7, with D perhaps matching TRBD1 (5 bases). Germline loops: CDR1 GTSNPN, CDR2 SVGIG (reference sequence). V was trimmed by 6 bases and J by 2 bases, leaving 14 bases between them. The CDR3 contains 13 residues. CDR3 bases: TGTGCCTGTGTGACAGTTTTCCCCTACGAGCAGTACTTC. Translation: CACVTVFPYEQYF.

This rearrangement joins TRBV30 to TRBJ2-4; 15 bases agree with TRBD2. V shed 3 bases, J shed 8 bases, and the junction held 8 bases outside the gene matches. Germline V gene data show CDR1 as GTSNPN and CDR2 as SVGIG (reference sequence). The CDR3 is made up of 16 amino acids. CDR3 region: CAWSRTSGRGSDIQYF. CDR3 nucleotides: TGTGCCTGGAGCAGGACTAGCGGGAGGGGTAGCGACATTCAGTACTTC. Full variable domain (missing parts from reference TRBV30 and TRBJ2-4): SQTIHQWPATLVQPVGSPLSLECTVEGTSNPNLYWYRQAAGRGLQLLFYSVGIGQISSEVPQNLSASRPQDRQFILSSKKLLLSDSGFYLCAWSRTSGRGSDIQYFGAGTRLSVL.

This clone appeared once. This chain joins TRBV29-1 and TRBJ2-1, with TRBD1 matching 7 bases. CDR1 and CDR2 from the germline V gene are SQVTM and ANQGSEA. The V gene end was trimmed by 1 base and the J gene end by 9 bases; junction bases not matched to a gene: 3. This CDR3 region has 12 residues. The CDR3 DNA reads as TGCAGCGTTGAAGTCGGGACAGCTGAGCAGTTCTTC. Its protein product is CSVEVGTAEQFF.

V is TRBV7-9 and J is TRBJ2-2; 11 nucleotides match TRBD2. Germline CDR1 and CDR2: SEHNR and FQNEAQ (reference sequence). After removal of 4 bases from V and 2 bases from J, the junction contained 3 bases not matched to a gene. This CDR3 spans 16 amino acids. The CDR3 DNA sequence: TGTGCCAGCAGCTCAACTAGCGGGAGCAACACCGGGGAGCTGTTTTTT. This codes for CASSSTSGSNTGELFF.

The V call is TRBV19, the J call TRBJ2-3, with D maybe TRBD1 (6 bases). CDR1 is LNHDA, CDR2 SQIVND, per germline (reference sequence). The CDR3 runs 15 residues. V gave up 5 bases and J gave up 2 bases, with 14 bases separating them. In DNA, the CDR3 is TGTGCCAGTAGTCTTTCGTGGGGACACACAGATACGCAGTATTTT. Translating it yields CASSLSWGHTDTQYF.